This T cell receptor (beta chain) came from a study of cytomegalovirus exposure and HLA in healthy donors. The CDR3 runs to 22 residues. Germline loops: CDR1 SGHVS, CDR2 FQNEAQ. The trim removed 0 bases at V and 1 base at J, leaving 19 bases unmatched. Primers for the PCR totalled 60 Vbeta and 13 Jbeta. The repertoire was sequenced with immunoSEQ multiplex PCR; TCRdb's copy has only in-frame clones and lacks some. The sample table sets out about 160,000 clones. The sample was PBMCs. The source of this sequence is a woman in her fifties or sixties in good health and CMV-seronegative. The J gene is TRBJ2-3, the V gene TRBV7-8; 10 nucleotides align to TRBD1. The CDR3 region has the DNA TGTGCCAGCAGCTTAGCGAGCCTCCTATATGACACCGGGACAGGGGGCACAGATACGCAGTATTTT. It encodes CASSLASLLYDTGTGGTDTQYF.